The 25 T cell receptor beta chains listed next were all sequenced from one sample in a study of blood T cell repertoires in COVID-19. Repertoires were generated with immunoSEQ multiplex PCR, while TCRdb's copy carries only in-frame clones and drops some. There are around 95,000 clones in the sample; over 65% occur only once, and roughly 12% lies in the top ten. Sample: peripheral blood. Receptor source: a human donor in a cohort sampled during active COVID-19.

This clone was seen once. The chain recombines TRBV30 with TRBJ1-2, with 9 nucleotides matching TRBD1. J lost 4 bases, V lost 8 bases, and 5 bases had no gene match. Germline V gene lookup returns CDR1 GTSNPN and CDR2 SVGIG (reference sequence). This CDR3 spans 12 amino acids. Written as DNA, the CDR3 is TGTGCCCGCAGACAGGGGGTCTATGGCTACACCTTC. It is translated as CARRQGVYGYTF.

The J gene is TRBJ1-2, the V gene TRBV19; a possible D gene is TRBD1 (6 bases). Germline CDR1 is LNHDA and CDR2 is SQIVND (reference sequence). Trimming removed 3 bases from V and 4 bases from J, with 12 bases in between. The CDR3 runs 14 residues. The CDR3 DNA is TGTGCCAGTAGTATCAGGGGTGAGGGCTATGGCTACACCTTC. Residues: CASSIRGEGYGYTF.

The chain joins TRBV5-6 to TRBJ1-2, with TRBD1 as a possible D gene (5 bases). CDR3 length: 15 amino acids. Between the trimmed V and J ends, which lost 1 base and 6 bases, there was a span of 16 bases. Looked up from germline, CDR1 is SGHDT and CDR2 is YYEEEE. CDR3 loop: CASSLLSTVVNGYTF. CDR3 DNA: TGTGCCAGCAGCTTGTTATCGACAGTAGTCAATGGCTACACCTTC.

The CDR3 sequence: CASSLGEPKTGELFF. The DNA for the CDR3 is TGTGCCAGCAGCTTAGGGGAGCCAAAAACCGGGGAGCTGTTTTTT. This rearrangement joins TRBV11-3 to TRBJ2-2, with a weak D call TRBD2 (5 bases). Germline-derived CDR1 and CDR2 are SGHNT and YENEEA. CDR3 size: 15 residues. V lost 1 base and J lost 5, with 11 bases in between.

This sequence joins TRBV5-6 and TRBJ1-6; D not certain. CDR1 SGHDT and CDR2 YYEEEE come from the germline V gene. V shed 2 bases and J shed 8 bases, with 14 bases lying between them. The CDR3 runs to 15 residues. The CDR3 DNA sequence: TGTGCCAGCAGCTTTGGAGGACTGTCGTATTCACCCCTCCACTTT. Translating it yields CASSFGGLSYSPLHF.

The chain employs TRBV18 and TRBJ1-6; D uncertain. This CDR3 is built from 15 residues. Germline values: CDR1 KGHSH, CDR2 LQKENI. Trimming removed 3 bases from V and 7 bases from J, with 13 bases in between. The CDR3: CASSPEGGVNSPLHF. In DNA form, the CDR3 reads TGTGCCAGCTCACCCGAGGGTGGCGTGAATTCACCCCTCCACTTT.

V usage is TRBV30 and J usage is TRBJ2-2; D ambiguous. The V and J ends lost 2 bases and 8 bases respectively, with 9 bases between them. Germline V CDR1 and CDR2: GTSNPN, SVGIG (reference sequence). This CDR3 region has 12 residues. CDR3 DNA: TGTGCCTGGAGTCCGCGATCGGGGGAGCTGTTTTTT. This codes for CAWSPRSGELFF.

CDR3 in amino acids: CASTRRAGNEQFF. The CDR3 nucleotides are TGTGCCAGCACCCGGAGGGCAGGCAATGAGCAGTTCTTC. This chain uses TRBV2 with TRBJ2-1, with a tentative D call TRBD2 (6 bases). CDR1 and CDR2 from the germline V gene are SNHLY and FYNNEI. The CDR3 has 13 residues. Trimming removed 7 bases at V and 6 bases at J, with 13 bases between.

The rearrangement joins TRBV6-5 to TRBJ2-7; TRBD2 agrees at 10 bases. The junction had 7 bases not matched to a gene; V was cut back by 6 bases and J by 2 bases. This CDR3 comprises 15 residues. Germline V gene sequence: CDR1 MNHEY, CDR2 SVGAGI. Here the CDR3 reads CASRRKREGTYEQYF. The CDR3 DNA reads as TGTGCCAGCAGACGAAAGCGGGAGGGAACCTACGAGCAGTACTTC.

The chain joins TRBV19 to TRBJ1-5, with a weak D call TRBD1 (5 bases). V lost 5 bases and J lost 2, with 19 bases in between. Germline-derived CDR1 and CDR2 are LNHDA and SQIVND (reference sequence). The CDR3 contains 17 residues. This CDR3 reads CASSPRQTLSGNQPQHF. In DNA form, the CDR3 reads TGTGCCAGTAGTCCCAGACAGACTCTCTCGGGCAATCAGCCCCAGCATTTT.

This clone was seen a handful of times. The J gene is TRBJ1-3, the V gene TRBV11-2; D is perhaps TRBD1 (6 bases). The CDR3 spans 15 residues. Germline V gene data show CDR1 as SGHAT and CDR2 as FQNNGV. Deletions cut 1 base from V and 2 bases from J, with 9 bases between. The CDR3 reads CASSLVRGAGNTIYF. The CDR3 region has the DNA TGTGCCAGCAGCTTAGTCAGGGGTGCTGGAAACACCATATATTTT. The variable domain in full, with the rest retrieved from reference TRBV11-2 and TRBJ1-3, is EAGVAQSPRYKIIEKRQSVAFWCNPISGHATLYWYQQILGQGPKLLIQFQNNGVVDDSQLPKDRFSAERLKGVDSTLKIQPAKLEDSAVYLCASSLVRGAGNTIYFGEGSWLTVV.

A single count supports this clone. The gene calls are TRBV29-1 and TRBJ2-1; no clear D gene. The V gene's germline CDR1 is SQVTM and CDR2 ANQGSEA. The CDR3 is made up of 13 amino acids. V lost 3 bases and J lost 4, with 10 bases in between. The CDR3 is CSVEATTYNEQFF. CDR3 DNA sequence: TGCAGCGTTGAGGCGACAACGTACAATGAGCAGTTCTTC.

V and J are TRBV5-4 and TRBJ1-1; D uncertain. CDR1 and CDR2 from the germline V gene are SGHNT and YYREEE (reference sequence). This CDR3 has 16 amino acids. V lost 0 bases and J lost 1, with 13 bases in between. The CDR3 protein is CASSLERASGNTEAFF. The CDR3 coding sequence is TGTGCCAGCAGCTTGGAGCGGGCGTCGGGGAACACTGAAGCTTTCTTT.

In regard to this clone: Other DNA sequences of this sample code for an identical CDR3. The rearrangement joins TRBV5-1 to TRBJ2-2; perhaps TRBD1 as D (6 bases). V shed 2 bases and J shed 5 bases, with 7 bases lying between them. There are 13 residues in the CDR3. Germline CDR1 SGHRS, CDR2 YFSETQ. The CDR3 sequence is CASSLGQTGELFF. CDR3 bases: TGCGCCAGCAGCTTAGGACAGACCGGGGAGCTGTTTTTT.

The genes are TRBV6-5 and TRBJ1-2, with D tentatively TRBD1 (6 bases). Germline V gene data show CDR1 as MNHEY and CDR2 as SVGAGI. This CDR3 is built from 13 residues. With 1 base removed from V and 4 bases from J, the gap between germline ends came to 7 bases. The CDR3 reads CASSYYRAYGYTF. The CDR3 DNA is TGTGCCAGCAGTTACTACAGGGCCTATGGCTACACCTTC.

About this clone itself: A junction boundary mismatches the germline segment, possibly from a read error. This chain joins TRBV7-9 and TRBJ2-5, with a tentative D call TRBD2 (5 bases). Germline-derived CDR1 and CDR2 are SEHNR and FQNEAQ (reference sequence). The CDR3 contains 14 residues. DNA for the CDR3: TGTGCCAGCAGCCCGGGCGGGTTGTGGACGCCGACCGACTTC. Amino acid sequence: CASSPGGLWTPTDF.

Here the CDR3 DNA reads TGTGCCAGCTCACTTAGAGATGGCTACACCTTC. It specifies CASSLRDGYTF. The V call is TRBV18, the J call TRBJ1-2; D gene ambiguous. Looked up from germline, CDR1 is KGHSH and CDR2 is LQKENI. Trimming pared 4 bases from V and 6 bases from J, leaving 6 bases between. The CDR3 loop spans 11 amino acids.

The chain recombines TRBV14 with TRBJ2-5; perhaps TRBD1 as D (6 bases). Trimming took 5 bases from V and 5 from J, leaving 12 bases between them. The CDR3 has 13 amino acids. CDR1 is SGHDN, CDR2 FVKESK, per germline. This chain's CDR3 is CASSEGDRETQYF. The CDR3, as DNA: TGTGCCAGCAGCGAGGGGGATCGGGAGACCCAGTACTTC.

The chain uses TRBV19 and TRBJ1-5; a weak D match, TRBD1 (6 bases). The CDR3 runs 15 residues. Looked up from germline, CDR1 is LNHDA and CDR2 is SQIVND (reference sequence). V gave up 2 bases and J gave up 1 base, with 9 bases separating them. This chain's CDR3 is CASSITGMSNQPQHF. The CDR3 DNA reads TGTGCCAGTAGTATAACAGGGATGAGCAATCAGCCCCAGCATTTT.

This clone was seen once. J is TRBJ1-3 and V is TRBV15; 11 bases align to TRBD1. This CDR3 contains 17 residues. The trim removed 8 bases at V and 0 bases at J, leaving 9 bases unmatched. Per germline, CDR1 LNHNV and CDR2 YYDKDF (reference sequence). The CDR3 nucleotides are TGTGCCACCCAAGGGACAGGGGGATTATTCTCTGGAAACACCATATATTTT. Amino acid sequence: CATQGTGGLFSGNTIYF.

The chain carries TRBV6-4 and TRBJ1-6; D gene unclear. The CDR3 spans 16 residues. In germline, CDR1 is MRHNA, CDR2 SNTAGT. V dropped 2 bases and J dropped 0 bases, with 8 bases sitting between them. CDR3: CASSDRRSSYNSPLHF. CDR3 DNA sequence: TGTGCCAGCAGTGACCGCCGGAGCTCCTATAATTCACCCCTCCACTTT.

The chain recombines TRBV5-6 with TRBJ2-3, with TRBD1 matching 8 bases. The junction had 7 bases not matched to a gene; V was cut back by 4 bases and J by 0 bases. Germline CDR1 SGHDT, CDR2 YYEEEE. The CDR3 consists of 16 residues. The chain's CDR3 is CASSGGTGVSTDTQYF. As DNA, the CDR3 is TGTGCCAGCAGCGGCGGGACAGGTGTTAGCACAGATACGCAGTATTTT.

This chain uses TRBV6-5 with TRBJ1-2; 9 nucleotides line up with TRBD1. V dropped 8 bases and J dropped 8; count of bases not matched to a gene: 15. This CDR3 spans 15 amino acids. Germline lookup yields CDR1 MNHEY and CDR2 SVGAGI. The CDR3 DNA reads as TGTGCCAGCCAAATCGGACAGGGGTTCGTGGGAGGCTACACCTTC. Translated: CASQIGQGFVGGYTF.

The sample holds one count of this clone. V gene TRBV19 combines with J gene TRBJ1-2; no reliable D call. CDR1 and CDR2 (germline): LNHDA, SQIVND (reference sequence). V lost 8 bases to trimming and J lost 4 bases, with 17 bases between them. This CDR3 comprises 14 residues. The CDR3 DNA reads TGTGCCAGTTCCCGTTTGGAGGGTACCTATGGCTACACCTTC. Translating gives CASSRLEGTYGYTF. Complete variable domain (other parts from reference TRBV19 and TRBJ1-2): DGGITQSPKYLFRKEGQNVTLSCEQNLNHDAMYWYRQDPGQGLRLIYYSQIVNDFQKGDIAEGYSVSREKKESFPLTVTSAQKNPTAFYLCASSRLEGTYGYTFGSGTRLTVV.

The V call is TRBV11-2, the J call TRBJ1-2; D possibly corresponds to TRBD1 (5 bases). Trimming took 5 bases from V and 5 from J, leaving 21 bases between them. CDR3 size: 16 residues. Germline CDR1 SGHAT, CDR2 FQNNGV. The DNA of the CDR3 is TGTGCCAGCAGCCGCGGAGGGTCAGGGCTGAATTATGGCTACACCTTC. Translated: CASSRGGSGLNYGYTF.